This T cell receptor (beta chain) is drawn from a study of shared clonotypes between healthy human individuals. In the study overall: Each donor's CD4 naive and CD4 memory cells filled three plates apiece, CD8 naive two, and CD8 memory one.

Profiled with immunoSEQ multiplex PCR; TCRdb holds only in-frame clones, not every one. The repertoire includes about 2.1 million clones, 90% to 95% of them detected once, and around 1.8% sits in the top ten. Regarding the study as a whole: Shared across several donors were about 4.8% of the naive CD4 clonotypes.

Naive CD8 cells, CD45RO-negative and positively selected for CCR7, excluded terminally differentiated effector memory CD45RA+ cells. Donors were healthy HIV-negative adults without recent acute infections or vaccinations. This CDR3 region has 16 residues. Trimming took 3 bases from V and 2 from J, leaving 13 bases between them. In germline, CDR1 is PRHDT, CDR2 FYEKMQ (reference sequence). Worth noting for this clone: The antigen is not known.

This receptor was obtained from a man aged 18 to 30 in good health. Some clones in this sample may be carry-over from other donors' samples. The sequenced material came from naive CD8+ T cells from PBMCs. The chain combines TRBV13 with TRBJ1-4; D not certain. The CDR3 protein is CASSLKNPRTNEKLFF. In DNA, the CDR3 is TGTGCCAGCAGCTTGAAAAATCCGCGCACTAATGAAAAACTGTTTTTT.